This is a list of T cell receptor beta chains from one sample in a study of blood T cell repertoires in COVID-19. Method: immunoSEQ multiplex PCR; TCRdb's copy keeps in-frame clones and lacks some. The table has over 60,000 clones, 90% seen once. Sequencing input: peripheral blood. These receptors came from a woman over 75 with active or convalescent COVID-19. CDR3s include the opening cysteine and the closing phenylalanine or tryptophan. The order of the fields is clone size, J gene, V gene, D gene, CDR3 protein, CDR3 DNA. A D gene is named only where the DNA matches it firmly. The size of a clone is reported for some rows only, either as once, few or many, or as a class for expanded clones.

once | TRBJ1-5 | TRBV4-2 | TRBD1 | CASSQVTGNSNQPQHF | TGTGCCAGCAGCCAAGTGACAGGGAATAGCAATCAGCCCCAGCATTTT
. | TRBJ1-5 | TRBV27 | . | CASSLAVNQPQHF | TGTGCCAGCAGTTTAGCGGTCAATCAGCCCCAGCATTTT
. | TRBJ2-3 | TRBV7-2 | . | CASSIWPSTDTQYF | TGTGCCAGCAGCATATGGCCCAGCACAGATACGCAGTATTTT
once | TRBJ1-1 | TRBV27 | . | CASSSSHGQNTEAFF | TGTGCCAGCAGTTCCTCTCACGGACAGAACACTGAAGCTTTCTTT
few | TRBJ2-7 | TRBV29-1 | TRBD2 | CSVESPGLGPYEQYF | TGCAGCGTTGAATCACCGGGACTAGGGCCCTACGAGCAGTACTTC
. | TRBJ2-7 | TRBV12-3/TRBV12-4 | . | CASSFQGHYEQYF | TGTGCCAGCTCTTTTCAGGGGCACTACGAGCAGTACTTC
. | TRBJ1-3 | TRBV7-2 | . | CASSLEAAGNTIYF | TGTGCCAGCAGCTTAGAGGCGGCTGGAAACACCATATATTTT
medium-sized | TRBJ2-1 | TRBV3-1/TRBV3-2 | TRBD1 | CASSRRDRGLGANNEQFF | TGTGCCAGCAGCCGCCGGGACAGGGGTCTGGGGGCAAACAATGAGCAGTTCTTC
once | TRBJ1-2 | TRBV6-2/TRBV6-3 | . | CASSYSRGNYGYTF | TGTGCCAGCAGTTACTCGAGAGGGAACTATGGCTACACCTTC
. | TRBJ1-1 | TRBV19 | . | CASKGGFAEAFF | TGTGCCAGTAAGGGAGGGTTCGCTGAAGCTTTCTTT
. | TRBJ1-1 | TRBV7-9 | . | CASSFAGPRGTEAFF | TGTGCCAGCAGCTTTGCCGGGCCCCGGGGGACTGAAGCTTTCTTT
. | TRBJ1-4 | TRBV19 | . | CASSSDRYDREKLFF | TGTGCCAGTAGTAGCGACAGGTATGATCGGGAAAAACTGTTTTTT
. | TRBJ1-6 | TRBV2 | . | CASRKEYNSPLHF | TGTGCCAGCCGAAAGGAGTATAATTCACCCCTCCACTTT
. | TRBJ1-2 | TRBV27 | . | CASSWGGGYTF | TGTGCCAGCAGTTGGGGGGGCGGCTACACCTTC
once | TRBJ1-6 | TRBV11-1 | . | CASSSVYGSYNSPLHF | TGTGCCAGCAGCTCCGTTTACGGGTCCTATAATTCACCCCTCCACTTT
. | TRBJ2-3 | TRBV29-1 | TRBD2 | CSVRLAGADTQYF | TGCAGCGTACGGCTAGCGGGGGCTGATACGCAGTATTTT
. | TRBJ1-1 | TRBV7-9 | . | CASSPEGGRTEAFF | TGTGCCAGCAGCCCGGAGGGAGGGCGGACTGAAGCTTTCTTT
. | TRBJ2-1 | TRBV27 | TRBD1 | CASSAPRDRGANEQFF | TGTGCCAGCAGTGCGCCCCGGGACAGGGGGGCAAATGAGCAGTTCTTC
. | TRBJ2-7 | TRBV7-9 | TRBD1 | CASSPGTGGGEQYF | TGTGCCAGCAGCCCCGGGACAGGGGGCGGGGAGCAGTACTTC
. | TRBJ2-3 | TRBV28 | TRBD1 | CASKARGSRTDTQYF | TGTGCCAGCAAAGCCAGGGGGTCACGCACAGATACGCAGTATTTT
. | TRBJ2-3 | TRBV19 | . | CASRPQQGRSKDTQYF | TGTGCCAGTCGCCCGCAACAGGGTAGGAGCAAAGATACGCAGTATTTT
. | TRBJ2-7 | TRBV28 | . | CATSTHVSYEQYF | TGTGCCACCTCTACCCATGTCTCGTACGAGCAGTACTTC
. | TRBJ2-3 | TRBV5-4 | TRBD2 | CASSLPGLAAGRTQYF | TGTGCCAGCAGCTTGCCCGGGCTAGCGGCTGGGCGGACGCAGTATTTT
. | TRBJ1-5 | TRBV4-2 | TRBD1 | CASSQDLRTGDLSNQPQHF | TGTGCCAGCAGCCAAGATCTGAGGACAGGGGACCTTAGCAATCAGCCCCAGCATTTT
once | TRBJ2-1 | TRBV7-9 | TRBD2 | CASSLASGGNNEQFF | TGTGCCAGCAGCTTAGCTAGCGGGGGGAACAATGAGCAGTTCTTC
. | TRBJ1-1 | TRBV18 | TRBD1 | CASSPDRGSTEAFF | TGTGCCAGCTCACCGGACAGGGGGAGCACTGAAGCTTTCTTT
. | TRBJ2-7 | TRBV19 | TRBD1 | CASSNRDRGNEQYF | TGTGCCAGTAGTAACCGGGACAGGGGGAACGAGCAGTACTTC
. | TRBJ1-2 | TRBV5-1 | . | CASSLVPDKYGYTF | TGCGCCAGCAGCTTGGTTCCGGACAAGTATGGCTACACCTTC
. | TRBJ2-4 | TRBV30 | . | CAPWGPRENIQYF | TGTGCCCCCTGGGGTCCGAGGGAAAACATTCAGTACTTC
. | TRBJ2-5 | TRBV7-2 | TRBD2 | CASSSGLAGAVETQYF | TGTGCCAGCAGCTCGGGACTAGCGGGGGCCGTGGAGACCCAGTACTTC
. | TRBJ1-6 | TRBV7-6 | TRBD1 | CASSLGGTGGRNSPLHF | TGTGCCAGCAGCTTAGGAGGGACAGGGGGCCGGAATTCACCCCTCCACTTT
. | TRBJ2-7 | TRBV21-1 | . | CASSIWDRGPYEQYF | TGTGCCAGCAGCATCTGGGACAGGGGGCCCTACGAGCAGTACTTC
. | TRBJ2-3 | TRBV18 | . | CASSPQGADTQYF | TGTGCCAGCTCACCACAGGGGGCAGATACGCAGTATTTT
. | TRBJ1-3 | TRBV5-1 | . | CASSLGQVSAGNTIYF | TGCGCCAGCAGCTTGGGTCAGGTTTCGGCTGGAAACACCATATATTTT
. | TRBJ2-1 | TRBV18 | TRBD2 | CASSPATSGRNEQFF | TGTGCCAGCTCACCAGCCACTAGCGGGAGGAATGAGCAGTTCTTC
. | TRBJ2-5 | TRBV3-1/TRBV3-2 | TRBD2 | CASSQDPGGQETQYF | TGTGCCAGCAGCCAAGATCCGGGGGGGCAAGAGACCCAGTACTTC
few | TRBJ2-7 | TRBV6-1 | . | CASSEADETPIKKQYF | TGTGCCAGCAGTGAAGCTGACGAGACTCCTATAAAAAAGCAGTACTTC
. | TRBJ2-2 | TRBV21-1 | . | CASSTTTGGNTGELFF | TGTGCCAGCAGCACGACGACCGGAGGAAACACCGGGGAGCTGTTTTTT
. | TRBJ1-2 | TRBV13 | TRBD1 | CASSRGQVYGYTF | TGTGCCAGCAGCCGGGGACAGGTCTATGGCTACACCTTC
few | TRBJ2-7 | TRBV27 | TRBD1 | CASSLSGQGNEQYF | TGTGCCAGCAGTTTATCGGGACAGGGTAACGAGCAGTACTTC
. | TRBJ1-3 | TRBV5-4 | . | CASSLGSGAEGNTIYF | TGTGCCAGCAGCTTGGGTTCAGGGGCTGAAGGAAACACCATATATTTT
. | TRBJ2-2 | TRBV6-2/TRBV6-3 | TRBD2 | CASNPPGLATNTGELFF | TGTGCCAGCAACCCACCGGGACTAGCGACGAACACCGGGGAGCTGTTTTTT
. | TRBJ1-5 | TRBV11-2 | . | CASRQGGNQPQHF | TGTGCCAGCCGTCAAGGGGGCAATCAGCCCCAGCATTTT
. | TRBJ1-3 | TRBV6-2/TRBV6-3 | . | CASSYSQASGNTIYF | TGTGCCAGCAGTTACTCTCAGGCCTCTGGAAACACCATATATTTT
. | TRBJ1-3 | TRBV29-1 | . | CSVVQGSGNTIYF | TGCAGCGTTGTGCAGGGCTCTGGAAACACCATATATTTT
. | TRBJ2-1 | TRBV19 | . | CASRQGNEQFF | TGTGCCAGTAGACAGGGCAATGAGCAGTTCTTC
. | TRBJ2-7 | TRBV30 | TRBD2 | CAWTGTSGGGQYF | TGTGCCTGGACCGGGACTAGCGGGGGCGGGCAGTACTTC
. | TRBJ2-7 | TRBV10-3 | TRBD2 | CAISEREGRSEQYF | TGTGCCATCAGTGAGAGGGAGGGGAGGAGCGAGCAGTACTTC
once | TRBJ1-1 | TRBV6-2/TRBV6-3 | . | CASSPGSTEAFF | TGTGCCAGCAGTCCAGGGTCCACTGAAGCTTTCTTT
. | TRBJ2-7 | TRBV18 | TRBD1 | CASSPPGQGFYEQYF | TGTGCCAGCTCACCACCGGGACAGGGTTTTTACGAGCAGTACTTC
. | TRBJ2-7 | TRBV2 | . | CASSGGLFFPYEQYF | TGTGCCAGCAGTGGGGGACTTTTTTTCCCCTACGAGCAGTACTTC
. | TRBJ2-7 | TRBV5-1 | . | CASSLARQGIYEQYF | TGCGCCAGCAGCTTGGCCCGGCAGGGGATATACGAGCAGTACTTC
. | TRBJ1-1 | TRBV6-2/TRBV6-3 | TRBD1 | CASSDYGDRGRGTEAFF | TGTGCCAGCAGTGACTACGGGGACAGGGGGCGCGGGACTGAAGCTTTCTTT
. | TRBJ1-5 | TRBV19 | . | CASRDSGVWGPQHF | TGTGCCAGTAGGGACTCAGGGGTGTGGGGGCCCCAGCATTTT
once | TRBJ2-3 | TRBV4-2 | TRBD2 | CASSQASGGPYTDTQYF | TGTGCCAGCAGCCAGGCTAGCGGGGGGCCTTACACAGATACGCAGTATTTT
. | TRBJ2-5 | TRBV18 | . | CASSRGGPQETQYF | TGTGCCAGCTCACGCGGGGGCCCCCAAGAGACCCAGTACTTC
. | TRBJ2-7 | TRBV6-5 | TRBD1 | CASTLGQGRYEQYF | TGTGCCAGCACCCTAGGACAGGGGAGATACGAGCAGTACTTC
few | TRBJ2-7 | TRBV21-1 | . | CASSKVGGGSYEQYF | .
. | TRBJ1-2 | TRBV6-5 | TRBD1 | CASSMDRLDGYTF | TGTGCCAGCAGCATGGACAGGTTAGATGGCTACACCTTC